These 15 T cell receptor beta chains were all obtained from the same sample, sequenced in a study of cytomegalovirus exposure and HLA in healthy donors. Primers: 60 Vbeta forward and 13 Jbeta reverse. Sequencing used immunoSEQ multiplex PCR; TCRdb keeps in-frame clones, though not all of them. Counted here are 120,000 or so clones, roughly 80% occurring once; the ten biggest clones make up roughly 3%. Specimen: PBMCs. These receptors were taken from a male donor in good health and CMV-seronegative.

The gene calls are TRBV7-3 and TRBJ2-1; D not resolved. The CDR3 has 16 residues. Germline values: CDR1 SGHTA, CDR2 FQGTGA. V gave up 2 bases and J gave up 0 bases, with 11 bases separating them. Written as DNA, the CDR3 is TGTGCCAGCAGCTTATTAGCTACCTACTCCTACAATGAGCAGTTCTTC. It specifies CASSLLATYSYNEQFF.

The chain recombines TRBV7-9 with TRBJ2-7; the D is unclear. The CDR3 has 17 amino acids. CDR1 and CDR2 (germline): SEHNR, FQNEAQ (reference sequence). Trimming shortened V by 1 base and J by 0 bases, and 16 bases separated the two germline ends. The CDR3 loop reads CASSLGADPKSSYEQYF. The CDR3 nucleotides are TGTGCCAGCAGCTTAGGGGCAGACCCGAAAAGCTCCTACGAGCAGTACTTC.

This chain uses TRBV11-3 with TRBJ2-1; TRBD1 might be the D (5 bases). Per the germline V gene, CDR1 is SGHNT and CDR2 is YENEEA. The CDR3 runs to 14 residues. Trimming left V 5 bases short and J 4 bases short, with 12 bases between. The CDR3 reads CASSKDIRYNEQFF. The CDR3, as DNA: TGTGCCAGCAGCAAGGACATAAGATACAATGAGCAGTTCTTC. Filled out from reference TRBV11-3 and TRBJ2-1, the complete variable domain reads EAGVVQSPRYKIIEKKQPVAFWCNPISGHNTLYWYLQNLGQGPELLIRYENEEAVDDSQLPKDRFSAERLKGVDSTLKIQPAELGDSAVYLCASSKDIRYNEQFFGPGTRLTVL.

This clone occurred once. One junction end disagrees with the germline gene, perhaps due to a read error. Other nucleotide sequences in the sample specify the same CDR3. The rearrangement joins TRBV25-1 to TRBJ2-3, with TRBD2 matching over 7 bases. The CDR3 has 15 residues. CDR1 is MGHDK and CDR2 is SYGVNS in the germline V gene. The CDR3 DNA reads as TGTGCCAGCAGTGGACGTCGGGGGAGGGGAGATACGCAGTACTTT. This encodes CASSGRRGRGDTQYF.

This chain uses TRBV5-1 with TRBJ2-3; D call uncertain. The CDR3 has 12 amino acids. Per germline, CDR1 SGHRS and CDR2 YFSETQ. V lost 3 bases and J 6 bases, leaving 8 bases between the germline ends. The CDR3 nucleotides read TGCGCCAGCAGCTCCCAGTCTGATACGCAGTATTTT. This translates into CASSSQSDTQYF.

This clone was seen more than once but under ten times. V gene TRBV7-2 combines with J gene TRBJ2-7; tentative D call: TRBD1 (6 bases). V lost 1 base and J 5 bases, leaving 12 bases between the germline ends. The CDR3 runs 14 residues. Germline CDR1 and CDR2: SGHTA and FQGNSA. Here the CDR3 reads CASSLVGRGDEQYF. The CDR3 bases are TGTGCCAGCAGCTTAGTTGGCAGGGGTGACGAGCAGTACTTC.

V is TRBV5-6 and J is TRBJ1-1; tentatively, D is TRBD1 (5 bases). Trimming cost V 0 bases and J 4 bases, with 13 bases left between them. The CDR3 covers 15 residues. Germline lookup yields CDR1 SGHDT and CDR2 YYEEEE. CDR3 loop: CASSLVRGRGTEAFF. As DNA, the CDR3 is TGTGCCAGCAGCTTGGTTCGGGGGAGGGGCACTGAAGCTTTCTTT.

This sequence joins TRBV5-1 and TRBJ1-1, with a possible D match to TRBD1 (6 bases). V was pared by 0 bases and J by 0 bases, with 9 bases between. Germline CDR1 is SGHRS and CDR2 is YFSETQ. The CDR3 length is 15 residues. CDR3 region: CASSLEGGMNTEAFF. As DNA, the CDR3 is TGCGCCAGCAGCTTGGAGGGGGGGATGAACACTGAAGCTTTCTTT.

This chain uses TRBV5-5 with TRBJ1-1; tentatively, D is TRBD1 (6 bases). This CDR3 contains 13 residues. Trimming pared 2 bases from V and 4 bases from J, leaving 9 bases between. Looked up from germline, CDR1 is SGHKS and CDR2 is YYEKEE (reference sequence). CDR3 DNA: TGTGCCAGCAGCTTAGGGGACATCACTGAAGCTTTCTTT. It yields the protein CASSLGDITEAFF.

This sequence joins TRBV27 and TRBJ2-5, with TRBD2 matching 10 bases. This CDR3 contains 14 residues. V dropped 7 bases and J dropped 3; count of bases not matched to a gene: 5. Germline lookup yields CDR1 MNHEY and CDR2 SMNVEV (reference sequence). The chain's CDR3 is CASNPAGGKETQYF. The CDR3 bases are TGTGCCAGCAATCCAGCGGGGGGGAAAGAGACCCAGTACTTC.

The gene calls are TRBV2 and TRBJ2-7, with 9 bases matching TRBD1. The CDR3 sequence is 15 residues long. CDR1 is SNHLY and CDR2 is FYNNEI in the germline V gene. The junction had 7 bases not matched to a gene; V was cut back by 6 bases and J by 1 base. The CDR3 sequence: CASRYAGTGSYEQYF. Written as DNA, the CDR3 is TGTGCCAGCAGATACGCCGGGACAGGGTCCTACGAGCAGTACTTC. Complete variable domain (other parts from reference TRBV2 and TRBJ2-7): EPEVTQTPSHQVTQMGQEVILRCVPISNHLYFYWYRQILGQKVEFLVSFYNNEISEKSEIFDDQFSVERPDGSNFTLKIRSTKLEDSAMYFCASRYAGTGSYEQYFGPGTRLTVT.

This rearrangement joins TRBV30 to TRBJ2-7, with 7 bases identical to TRBD2. The J segment lost 2 bases and the V segment lost 8 bases, leaving 12 bases of the junction unmatched. Germline CDR1 reads GTSNPN; CDR2 reads SVGIG (reference sequence). The CDR3 spans 14 residues. As DNA, the CDR3 is TGTGCCGGAAAGAAGTCTAGCGGCACCTACGAGCAGTACTTC. This codes for CAGKKSSGTYEQYF.

This clone was counted between two and nine times. This sequence joins TRBV13 and TRBJ2-1; maybe TRBD2 (5 bases). The CDR3 loop spans 16 amino acids. V was trimmed by 2 bases and J by 0 bases, leaving 11 bases between them. Germline V CDR1 and CDR2: PRHDT, FYEKMQ (reference sequence). The DNA for the CDR3 is TGTGCCAGCAGCTTACAGGCGGGCGACTCCTACAATGAGCAGTTCTTC. As protein: CASSLQAGDSYNEQFF.

Worth noting for this clone: Compared with germline, one end of the junction differs, possibly owing to a read error. V and J are TRBV6-5 and TRBJ2-1; perhaps TRBD1 as D (5 bases). In germline, CDR1 is MNHEY, CDR2 SVGAGI. The CDR3 runs 13 residues. CDR3 sequence: CASRYSTGNEQFF. In DNA form, the CDR3 reads TGTGCCAGCAGATACTCCACAGGCAATGAGCAGTTCTTC.

V gene TRBV19 combines with J gene TRBJ1-3, with 7 bases matching TRBD1. The CDR3 totals 12 residues. The V gene end was trimmed by 8 bases and the J gene end by 2 bases; junction bases not matched to a gene: 0. The germline V gene encodes CDR1 LNHDA and CDR2 SQIVND (reference sequence). CDR3 region: CASGQAGNTIYF. CDR3 coding DNA: TGTGCCAGTGGACAGGCTGGAAACACCATATATTTT.